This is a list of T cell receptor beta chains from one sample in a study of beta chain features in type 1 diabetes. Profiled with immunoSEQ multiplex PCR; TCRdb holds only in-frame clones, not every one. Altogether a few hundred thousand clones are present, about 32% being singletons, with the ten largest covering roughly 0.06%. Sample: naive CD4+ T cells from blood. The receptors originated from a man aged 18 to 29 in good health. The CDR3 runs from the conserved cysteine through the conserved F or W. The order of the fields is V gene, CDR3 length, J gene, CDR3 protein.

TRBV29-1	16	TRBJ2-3	CSVEDVTGFFTDTQYF
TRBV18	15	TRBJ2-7	CASSPRDGLSYEQYF
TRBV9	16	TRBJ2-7	CASSPGAGASSYEQYF
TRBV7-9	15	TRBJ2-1	CASSRITSSYNEQFF
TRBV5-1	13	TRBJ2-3	CASSLAGRDTQYF
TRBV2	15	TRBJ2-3	CASISETGNLGTQYF
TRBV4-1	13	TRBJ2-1	CASSHRQGNEQFF
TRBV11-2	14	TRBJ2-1	CASSLVLREYEQFF
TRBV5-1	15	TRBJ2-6	CASSFHGLGANVLTF
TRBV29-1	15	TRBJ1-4	CSVRGTPATNEKLFF
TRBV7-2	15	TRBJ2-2	CASSFMLVNTGELFF
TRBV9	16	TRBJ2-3	CASSVGVGAPADTQYF
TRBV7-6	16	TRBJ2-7	CASSLALTSGDYEQYF
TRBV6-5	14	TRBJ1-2	CASGTSSIAYGYTF
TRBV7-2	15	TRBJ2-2	CASSLSTGRFGELFF
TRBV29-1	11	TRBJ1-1	CSSSPGPEAFF
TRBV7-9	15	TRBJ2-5	CASSSAGRVQETQYF